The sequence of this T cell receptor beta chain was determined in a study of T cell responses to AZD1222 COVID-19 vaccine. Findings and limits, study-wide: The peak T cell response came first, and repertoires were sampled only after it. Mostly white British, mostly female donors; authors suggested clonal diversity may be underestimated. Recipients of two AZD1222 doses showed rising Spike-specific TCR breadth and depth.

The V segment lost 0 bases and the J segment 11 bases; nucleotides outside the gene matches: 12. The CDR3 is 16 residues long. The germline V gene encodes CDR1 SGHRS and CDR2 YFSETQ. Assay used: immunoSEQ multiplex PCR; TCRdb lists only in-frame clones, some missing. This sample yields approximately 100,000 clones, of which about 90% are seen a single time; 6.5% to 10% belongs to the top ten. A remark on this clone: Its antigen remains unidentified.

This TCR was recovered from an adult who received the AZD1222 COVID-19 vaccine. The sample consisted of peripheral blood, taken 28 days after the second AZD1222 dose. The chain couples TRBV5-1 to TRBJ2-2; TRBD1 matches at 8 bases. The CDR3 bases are TGCGCCAGCAGCTTGGGAGGACAGGGTTATACCCGAGAGCTGTTTTTT. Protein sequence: CASSLGGQGYTRELFF.